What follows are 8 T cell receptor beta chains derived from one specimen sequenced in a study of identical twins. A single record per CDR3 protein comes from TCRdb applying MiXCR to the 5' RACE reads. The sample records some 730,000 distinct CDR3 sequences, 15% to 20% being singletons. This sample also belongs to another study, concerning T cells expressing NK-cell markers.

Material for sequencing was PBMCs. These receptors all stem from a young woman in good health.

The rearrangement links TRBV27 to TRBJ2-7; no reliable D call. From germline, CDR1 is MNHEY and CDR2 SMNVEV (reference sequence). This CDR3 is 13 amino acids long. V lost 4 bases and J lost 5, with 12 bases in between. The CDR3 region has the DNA TGTGCCAGCAGTTATACGGGCCCCCACGAGCAGTACTTC. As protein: CASSYTGPHEQYF.

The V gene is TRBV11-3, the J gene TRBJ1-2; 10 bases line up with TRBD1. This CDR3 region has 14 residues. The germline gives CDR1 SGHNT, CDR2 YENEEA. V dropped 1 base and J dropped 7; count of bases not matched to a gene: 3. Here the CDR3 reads CASSLVDRGTGYTF. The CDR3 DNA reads TGTGCCAGCAGCTTAGTGGACAGGGGGACTGGCTACACCTTC.

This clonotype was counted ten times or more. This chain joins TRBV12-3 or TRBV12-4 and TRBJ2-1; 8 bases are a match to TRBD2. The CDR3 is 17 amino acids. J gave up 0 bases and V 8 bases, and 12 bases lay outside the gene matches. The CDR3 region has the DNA TGTGCCAGCTCTCCCTTAGCGGGACGACGCTCCTACAATGAGCAGTTCTTC. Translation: CASSPLAGRRSYNEQFF.

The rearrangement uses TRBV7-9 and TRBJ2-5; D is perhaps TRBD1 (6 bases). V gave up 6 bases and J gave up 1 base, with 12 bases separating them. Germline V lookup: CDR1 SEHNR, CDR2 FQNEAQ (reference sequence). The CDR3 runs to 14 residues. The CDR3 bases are TGTGCCAGCAGTTTCACAGGGTCCCAAGAGACCCAGTACTTC. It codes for CASSFTGSQETQYF.

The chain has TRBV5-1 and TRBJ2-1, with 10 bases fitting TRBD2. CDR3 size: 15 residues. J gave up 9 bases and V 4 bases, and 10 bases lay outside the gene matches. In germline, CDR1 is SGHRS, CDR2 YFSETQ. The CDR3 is CASSRLAGAAGEQFF. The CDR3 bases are TGCGCCAGCAGCAGACTAGCGGGTGCCGCTGGTGAGCAGTTCTTC.

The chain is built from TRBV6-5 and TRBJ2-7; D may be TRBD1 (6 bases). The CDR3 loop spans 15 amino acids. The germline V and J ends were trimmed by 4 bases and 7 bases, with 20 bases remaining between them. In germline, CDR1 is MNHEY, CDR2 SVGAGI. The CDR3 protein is CASSLRTDPRLEQYF. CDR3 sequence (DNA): TGTGCCAGCAGTTTACGGACAGACCCGCGCTTGGAGCAGTACTTC.

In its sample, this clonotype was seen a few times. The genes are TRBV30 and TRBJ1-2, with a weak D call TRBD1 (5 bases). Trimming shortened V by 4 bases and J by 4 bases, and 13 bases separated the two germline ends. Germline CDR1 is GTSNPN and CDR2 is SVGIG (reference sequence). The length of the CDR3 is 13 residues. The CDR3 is CAWTGLTGYGYTF. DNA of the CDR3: TGTGCCTGGACAGGATTAACAGGCTATGGCTACACCTTC.

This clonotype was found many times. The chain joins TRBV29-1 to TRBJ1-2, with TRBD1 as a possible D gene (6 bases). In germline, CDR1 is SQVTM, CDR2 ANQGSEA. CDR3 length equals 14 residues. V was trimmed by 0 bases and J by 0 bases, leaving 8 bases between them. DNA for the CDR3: TGCAGCGTTGAAGATCGGGACACTAACTATGGCTACACCTTC. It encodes CSVEDRDTNYGYTF.